Listed here are 23 T cell receptor beta chains from one sample, sequenced in a study of blood T cell repertoires in COVID-19. The method was immunoSEQ multiplex PCR; TCRdb's version includes in-frame clones alone and lacks a portion of them. The sample includes tens of thousands of clones, roughly 74% of them seen just once. Material: peripheral blood. The source is a man aged 50 to 59 with COVID-19, enrolled during active disease.

The chain employs TRBV6-1 and TRBJ1-2; the D is unclear. The V gene lost 3 bases and the J gene lost 0 bases, with 8 bases spanning the gap. The CDR3 runs 14 residues. Germline V CDR1 and CDR2: MNHNS, SASEGT. The CDR3 DNA follows: TGTGCCAGCAGTGACAGGTCCCCTAACTATGGCTACACCTTC. It yields the protein CASSDRSPNYGYTF.

V usage is TRBV11-3 and J usage is TRBJ2-7; D gene unclear. CDR1 is SGHNT, CDR2 YENEEA, per germline. Trimming took 0 bases from V and 0 from J, leaving 6 bases between them. This CDR3 is 14 amino acids long. The CDR3 loop is CASSLDRSSYEQYF. As DNA, the CDR3 is TGTGCCAGCAGCTTAGATAGAAGCTCCTACGAGCAGTACTTC.

V is TRBV5-5 and J is TRBJ1-2; 10 nucleotides match TRBD1. Trimming at V came to 4 bases and at J to 3 bases, leaving 9 bases not matched to a gene. This CDR3 has 16 amino acids. Germline V gene data show CDR1 as SGHKS and CDR2 as YYEKEE (reference sequence). CDR3 sequence (DNA): TGTGCCAGCAGCACACCCGGGACAGGGGAGTACTATGGCTACACCTTC. Translation: CASSTPGTGEYYGYTF.

This clone has only a few counts. This chain connects TRBV11-1 to TRBJ1-6; D is undetermined. The germline V gene encodes CDR1 SGHAT and CDR2 FQDESV (reference sequence). The CDR3 loop spans 12 amino acids. Between the trimmed V and J ends, which lost 5 bases and 6 bases, there was a span of 5 bases. As DNA, the CDR3 is TGTGCCAGCAGCCACAGTAATTCACCCCTCCACTTT. Its protein is CASSHSNSPLHF. The full variable domain, in which reference TRBV11-1 and TRBJ1-6 provide the parts outside the CDR3, is EAEVAQSPRYKITEKSQAVAFWCDPISGHATLYWYRQILGQGPELLVQFQDESVVDDSQLPKDRFSAERLKGVDSTLKIQPAELGDSAMYLCASSHSNSPLHFGNGTRLTVT.

This clone was recorded a few times. The chain combines TRBV5-3 with TRBJ1-1; 7 bases align to TRBD1. TRBV5-3 is assigned to the ORF class and has an uncertain function. With V trimmed by 5 bases and J by 1 base, 2 bases remained unmatched. This CDR3 contains 13 residues. For the CDR3, the DNA is TGTGCCAGAAGTCGGGACAGGAACACTGAAGCTTTCTTT. Translation: CARSRDRNTEAFF.

The rearrangement joins TRBV11-3 to TRBJ1-1, with 7 nucleotides matching TRBD1. Trimming removed 4 bases from V and 0 bases from J; junction bases left unmatched: 5. Germline-derived CDR1 and CDR2 are SGHNT and YENEEA. The CDR3 contains 15 residues. The CDR3 region is CASSSTGWMNTEAFF. CDR3 DNA sequence: TGTGCCAGCAGCTCGACAGGGTGGATGAACACTGAAGCTTTCTTT.

The chain employs TRBV3-1 (or the pseudogene TRBV3-2) and TRBJ1-6; D is ambiguous. This CDR3 is 18 amino acids long. The ends were cut back, 4 bases at V and 5 bases at J, with 21 bases in the middle. Germline V lookup: CDR1 LGHDT, CDR2 YNNKEL (reference sequence). In DNA form, the CDR3 reads TGTGCCAGCAGCCCGCTAGATCCCATTCATCATCATAATTCACCCCTCCACTTT. As protein: CASSPLDPIHHHNSPLHF.

The V call is TRBV5-1, the J call TRBJ1-4; the D gene is possibly TRBD1 (5 bases). The CDR3 consists of 14 residues. Germline CDR1 reads SGHRS; CDR2 reads YFSETQ. Trimming left V 7 bases short and J 0 bases short, with 10 bases between. The CDR3 sequence is CASSQTATNEKLFF. The CDR3 nucleotides read TGCGCCAGCTCACAGACAGCAACTAATGAAAAACTGTTTTTT.

The table lists this clone with a count of one. The J gene is TRBJ2-7, the V gene TRBV6-2 or TRBV6-3; 10 positions agree with TRBD2. V dropped 6 bases and J dropped 4; count of bases not matched to a gene: 6. This CDR3 is built from 14 residues. Germline values: CDR1 MNHEY, CDR2 SVGEGT. The CDR3 sequence is CASRPSGRVYEQYF. CDR3 DNA: TGTGCCAGCAGGCCTAGCGGGAGAGTTTACGAGCAGTACTTC.

The CDR3 DNA follows: TGTGCCACCAGTGATTTGTGGGCAGGGGGCTGGGAGACCCAGTACTTC. Its translation: CATSDLWAGGWETQYF. The chain has TRBV24-1 and TRBJ2-5, with TRBD1 matching over 8 bases. The trim removed 0 bases at V and 5 bases at J, leaving 7 bases unmatched. The CDR3 consists of 16 residues. Germline CDR1 reads KGHDR; CDR2 reads SFDVKD.

J is TRBJ2-7 and V is TRBV9; maybe TRBD1 (5 bases). CDR1 is SGDLS and CDR2 is YYNGEE in the germline V gene. V lost 0 bases, J lost 5 bases, and 9 bases lay in between. CDR3 length: 13 amino acids. In nucleotides, the CDR3 is TGTGCCAGCAGCGTAGAGCTAGGGGACGAGCAGTACTTC. Its protein product is CASSVELGDEQYF. The full variable domain, rest sourced from reference TRBV9 and TRBJ2-7, is DSGVTQTPKHLITATGQRVTLRCSPRSGDLSVYWYQQSLDQGLQFLIQYYNGEERAKGNILERFSAQQFPDLHSELNLSSLELGDSALYFCASSVELGDEQYFGPGTRLTVT.

This chain connects TRBV6-2 or TRBV6-3 to TRBJ1-1; no firm D call. Germline lookup yields CDR1 MNHEY and CDR2 SVGEGT. V was trimmed by 5 bases and J by 0 bases, leaving 4 bases between them. CDR3 size: 12 residues. CDR3 protein: CASSPMNTEAFF. The CDR3 coding sequence is TGTGCCAGCAGTCCCATGAACACTGAAGCTTTCTTT.

The chain is built from TRBV6-1 and TRBJ1-5; no firm D call. Trimming left V 0 bases short and J 7 bases short, with 7 bases between. This CDR3 is built from 13 residues. Germline CDR1 MNHNS, CDR2 SASEGT. The CDR3 spells CASSEAVEQPQHF. The CDR3 nucleotides are TGTGCCAGCAGTGAAGCGGTAGAACAGCCCCAGCATTTT.

The chain joins TRBV9 to TRBJ2-7, with 7 nucleotides matching TRBD1. The J segment lost 7 bases and the V segment lost 3 bases, leaving 4 bases of the junction unmatched. The CDR3 length is 12 residues. CDR1 and CDR2 (germline): SGDLS, YYNGEE. Here the CDR3 DNA reads TGTGCCAGCAGCGCCTCAGGGGGTGAGCAGTACTTC. It codes for CASSASGGEQYF.

This clone came up once. The DNA of the CDR3 is TGTGCCAGCAGCTTAGTTCTGCGGGAGCGGCGCGACAATGAGCAGTTCTTC. Translating gives CASSLVLRERRDNEQFF. The chain employs TRBV11-3 and TRBJ2-1; 7 nucleotides align to TRBD2. Trimming at V came to 1 base and at J to 5 bases, leaving 11 bases not matched to a gene. CDR3 length: 17 residues. CDR1 and CDR2 (germline): SGHNT, YENEEA. The variable domain in full, with the rest retrieved from reference TRBV11-3 and TRBJ2-1, is EAGVVQSPRYKIIEKKQPVAFWCNPISGHNTLYWYLQNLGQGPELLIRYENEEAVDDSQLPKDRFSAERLKGVDSTLKIQPAELGDSAVYLCASSLVLRERRDNEQFFGPGTRLTVL.

The chain has TRBV2 and TRBJ1-1; 9 nucleotides line up with TRBD1. Unmatched junction bases numbered 8, after V lost 3 bases and J lost 12 bases. Germline-derived CDR1 and CDR2 are SNHLY and FYNNEI. The CDR3 loop spans 13 amino acids. The CDR3 here is CASSEEQGASPFF. The CDR3 nucleotides read TGTGCCAGCAGTGAGGAACAGGGGGCGAGTCCTTTCTTT.

The chain recombines TRBV6-2 or TRBV6-3 with TRBJ1-1; TRBD1 matches at 11 bases. The CDR3 runs to 14 residues. V shed 6 bases and J 6 bases; nucleotides not matched to a gene: 6. The germline CDR1 and CDR2 sequences are MNHEY and SVGEGT. The CDR3 region has the DNA TGTGCCAGCAGCCAGCCGGGACAGGGGGCTGAAGCTTTCTTT. Amino acids: CASSQPGQGAEAFF.

The V and J genes are TRBV7-3 and TRBJ2-1; possible D gene TRBD2, 6 bases. CDR1 SGHTA and CDR2 FQGTGA come from the germline V gene. The CDR3 spans 14 residues. Trimming cost V 5 bases and J 10 bases, with 18 bases left between them. DNA for the CDR3: TGTGCCAGCAGCCTCTCGGGGGTCGAGGGGGAGCAGTTCTTC. This gives the protein CASSLSGVEGEQFF.

This clone appeared a single time. The chain has TRBV6-1 and TRBJ2-1, with D perhaps matching TRBD2 (7 bases). Germline V lookup: CDR1 MNHNS, CDR2 SASEGT. The V end lost 8 bases, the J end lost 8 bases, and 16 bases lay between the germline ends. The CDR3 is 13 amino acids. In DNA, the CDR3 is TGTGCCAGCCGGGGGGCCCCGAGCGATGAGCAGTTCTTC. Translated, it gives CASRGAPSDEQFF.

J is TRBJ2-4 and V is TRBV19, with D possibly being TRBD1 (5 bases). The CDR3 is 14 amino acids. The V gene's germline CDR1 is LNHDA and CDR2 SQIVND (reference sequence). The V and J ends lost 3 bases and 11 bases respectively, with 17 bases between them. CDR3 DNA: TGTGCCAGTAGTATGGGCGGAACAGGCACAGTTCAGTACTTC. Amino acids: CASSMGGTGTVQYF.

The V gene is TRBV5-5, the J gene TRBJ1-1; D may be TRBD1 (5 bases). The CDR3 length is 13 residues. Germline CDR1 is SGHKS and CDR2 is YYEKEE (reference sequence). V lost 5 bases and J lost 4, with 12 bases in between. CDR3 in amino acids: CASSSRGGTEAFF. CDR3 nucleotides: TGTGCCAGCAGTTCAAGGGGAGGCACTGAAGCTTTCTTT.

With regard to this clone: This CDR3 is also generated by other DNA sequences in the sample. The chain carries TRBV15 and TRBJ2-7; D possibly corresponds to TRBD2 (6 bases). V was shortened by 3 bases and J by 0 bases, with 9 bases between the two germline ends. The CDR3 contains 14 residues. The germline gives CDR1 LNHNV, CDR2 YYDKDF (reference sequence). Here the CDR3 reads CATSRGGSSYEQYF. The CDR3 coding sequence is TGTGCCACCAGCAGGGGAGGCAGCTCCTACGAGCAGTACTTC.

The chain joins TRBV13 to TRBJ2-3, with 9 nucleotides matching TRBD2. The CDR3 runs 17 residues. The V and J ends lost 1 base and 3 bases, in that order; junction bases with no gene match: 8. Germline V gene data show CDR1 as PRHDT and CDR2 as FYEKMQ (reference sequence). The CDR3 coding sequence is TGTGCCAGCAGCTTAGTCGGTCTAGCGGGAATAACAGATACGCAGTATTTT. Its translation: CASSLVGLAGITDTQYF. The full variable domain, its missing parts supplied by reference TRBV13 and TRBJ2-3, is AAGVIQSPRHLIKEKRETATLKCYPIPRHDTVYWYQQGPGQDPQFLISFYEKMQSDKGSIPDRFSAQQFSDYHSELNMSSLELGDSALYFCASSLVGLAGITDTQYFGPGTRLTVL.